Given below is one T cell receptor beta chain in context. Its antigen is unidentified. Germline V gives CDR1 SGHAT, CDR2 FQNNGV. There are 14 residues in the CDR3. Beta-chain TCR cDNA was generated via 5'RACE template switching with UMIs. TCRdb reprocessed the 5' RACE reads, keeping one entry per CDR3 protein, no DNA. The clone table shows hundreds of thousands of distinct CDR3 sequences, with the ten largest holding about 7.3%. These data originate in a study of T cells expressing NK-cell markers. Background on the study: Out of eight donors sequenced, seven tested HCMV-seropositive and the remaining one seronegative. Study conclusions and caveats: HCMV specificity was not established for the expanded NKG2C+ T cell clones. Six donors had dominant NKG2C+ clonotypes that comprised roughly 1.0-8% of their CD8+ T cells.

The clonotype was recovered from a woman aged 18 to 75 in good health. The sequenced sample consisted of blood T cells: a sorted CD56 or NKG2C T cell subset, CD4+ or CD8+ T cells, or bulk PBMC T cells (not recorded which). The chain employs TRBV11-2 and TRBJ1-2; TCRdb designates TRBD1, a call that cannot be tested without DNA. Here the CDR3 reads CASSLGQGVDGYTF.